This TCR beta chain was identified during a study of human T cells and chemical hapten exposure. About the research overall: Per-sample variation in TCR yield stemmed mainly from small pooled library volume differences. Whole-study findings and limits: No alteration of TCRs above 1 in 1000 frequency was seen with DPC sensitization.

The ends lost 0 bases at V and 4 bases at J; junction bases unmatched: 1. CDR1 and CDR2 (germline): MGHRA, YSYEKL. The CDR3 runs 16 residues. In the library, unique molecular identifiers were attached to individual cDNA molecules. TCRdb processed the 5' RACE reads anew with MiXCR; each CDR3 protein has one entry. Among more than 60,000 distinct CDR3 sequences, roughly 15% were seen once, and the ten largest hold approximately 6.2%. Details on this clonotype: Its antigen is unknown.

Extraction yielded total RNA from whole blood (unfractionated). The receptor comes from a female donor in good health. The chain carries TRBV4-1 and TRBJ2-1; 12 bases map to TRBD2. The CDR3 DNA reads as TGCGCCAGCAGCCAAGAGACTAGCGGGGGATACAATGAGCAGTTCTTC. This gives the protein CASSQETSGGYNEQFF.